This TCR beta chain is from a study of blood T cell repertoires in COVID-19. Profiled with immunoSEQ multiplex PCR; TCRdb holds only in-frame clones, not every one. Of 150,000 or so clones in the sample, more than 65% were seen once. Looked up from germline, CDR1 is MNHEY and CDR2 is SVGEGT. J gave up 0 bases and V 6 bases, and 4 bases lay outside the gene matches. The CDR3 totals 17 residues. The sample taken for sequencing was PBMCs or T cells enriched from blood (not recorded which). The chain combines TRBV6-2 or TRBV6-3 with TRBJ2-1, with 14 bases lining up with TRBD2. This TCR was sampled from a man aged 60 to 69 who had recovered from COVID-19. As DNA, the CDR3 is TGTGCCAGCAGCCGTGGGACTAGCGGGAGCTCCTACAATGAGCAGTTCTTC. This gives the protein CASSRGTSGSSYNEQFF.